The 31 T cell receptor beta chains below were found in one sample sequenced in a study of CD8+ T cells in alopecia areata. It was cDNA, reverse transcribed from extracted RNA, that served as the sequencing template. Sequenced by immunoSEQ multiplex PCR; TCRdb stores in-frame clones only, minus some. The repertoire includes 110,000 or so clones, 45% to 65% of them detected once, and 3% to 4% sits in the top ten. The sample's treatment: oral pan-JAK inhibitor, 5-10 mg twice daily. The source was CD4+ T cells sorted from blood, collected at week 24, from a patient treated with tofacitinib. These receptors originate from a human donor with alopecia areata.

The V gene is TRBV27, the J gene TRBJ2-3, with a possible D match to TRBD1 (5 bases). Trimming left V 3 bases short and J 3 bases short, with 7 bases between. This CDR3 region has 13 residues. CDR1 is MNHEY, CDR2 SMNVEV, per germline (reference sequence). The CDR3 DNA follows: TGTGCCAGCAGTTTCAGGGCGACAGATACGCAGTATTTT. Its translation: CASSFRATDTQYF.

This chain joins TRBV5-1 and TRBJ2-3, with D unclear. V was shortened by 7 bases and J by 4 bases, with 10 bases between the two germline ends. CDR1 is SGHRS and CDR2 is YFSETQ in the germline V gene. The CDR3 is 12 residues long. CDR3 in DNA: TGCGCCAGCCGCCTGGATGCAGATACGCAGTATTTT. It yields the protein CASRLDADTQYF. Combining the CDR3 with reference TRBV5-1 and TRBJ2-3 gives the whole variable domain KAGVTQTPRYLIKTRGQQVTLSCSPISGHRSVSWYQQTPGQGLQFLFEYFSETQRNKGNFPGRFSGRQFSNSRSEMNVSTLELGDSALYLCASRLDADTQYFGPGTRLTVL.

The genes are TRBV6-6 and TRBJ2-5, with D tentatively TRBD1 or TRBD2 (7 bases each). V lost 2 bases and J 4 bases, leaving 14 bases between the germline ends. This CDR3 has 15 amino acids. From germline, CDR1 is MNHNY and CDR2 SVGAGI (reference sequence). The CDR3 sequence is CASSYASGGAETQYF. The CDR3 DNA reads TGTGCCAGCAGTTACGCCTCAGGGGGGGCAGAGACCCAGTACTTC.

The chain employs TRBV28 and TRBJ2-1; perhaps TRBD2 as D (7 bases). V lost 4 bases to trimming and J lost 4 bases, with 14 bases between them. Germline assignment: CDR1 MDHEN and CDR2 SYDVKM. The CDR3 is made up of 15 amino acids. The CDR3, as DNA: TGTGCCAGCAGTTCTGGGGCGGGGGCTTACAATGAGCAGTTCTTC. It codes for CASSSGAGAYNEQFF.

The CDR3 DNA follows: TGTGCCATCAGCCCCAGTCCCGAGACCCAGTACTTC. Encoded protein: CAISPSPETQYF. V gene TRBV10-3 combines with J gene TRBJ2-5; D unclear. The germline V gene has CDR1 ENHRY and CDR2 SYGVKD. V was pared by 6 bases and J by 5 bases, with 10 bases between. CDR3 size: 12 residues.

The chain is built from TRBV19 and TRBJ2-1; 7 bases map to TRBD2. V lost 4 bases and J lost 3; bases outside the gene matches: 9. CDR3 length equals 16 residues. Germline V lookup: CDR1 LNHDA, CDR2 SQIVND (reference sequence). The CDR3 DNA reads TGTGCCAGTAGTACACCGTCGGGGGGTCTCTACAATGAGCAGTTCTTC. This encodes CASSTPSGGLYNEQFF.

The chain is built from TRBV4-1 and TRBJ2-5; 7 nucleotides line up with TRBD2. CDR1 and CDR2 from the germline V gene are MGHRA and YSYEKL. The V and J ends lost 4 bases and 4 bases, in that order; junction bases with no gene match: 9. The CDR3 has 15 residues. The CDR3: CASSRTGTNLETQYF. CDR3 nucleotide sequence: TGCGCCAGCAGCCGTACCGGGACTAATTTAGAGACCCAGTACTTC.

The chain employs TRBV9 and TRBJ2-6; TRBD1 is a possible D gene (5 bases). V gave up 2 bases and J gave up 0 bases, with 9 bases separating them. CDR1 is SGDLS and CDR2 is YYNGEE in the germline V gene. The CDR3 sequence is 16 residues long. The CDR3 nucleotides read TGTGCCAGCAGCGTCGGGCAGGGCTCTGGGGCCAACGTCCTGACTTTC. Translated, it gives CASSVGQGSGANVLTF.

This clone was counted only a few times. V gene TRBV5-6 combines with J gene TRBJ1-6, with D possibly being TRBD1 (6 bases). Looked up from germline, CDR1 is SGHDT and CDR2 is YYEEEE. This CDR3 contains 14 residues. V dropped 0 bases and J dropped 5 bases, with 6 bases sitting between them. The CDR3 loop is CASSLGQDNSPLHF. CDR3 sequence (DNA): TGTGCCAGCAGCTTGGGACAGGATAATTCACCCCTCCACTTT.

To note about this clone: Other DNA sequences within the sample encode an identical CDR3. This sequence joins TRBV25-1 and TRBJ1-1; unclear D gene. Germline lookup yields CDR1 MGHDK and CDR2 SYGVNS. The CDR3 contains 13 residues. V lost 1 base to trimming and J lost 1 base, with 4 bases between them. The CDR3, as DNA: TGTGCCAGCAGTGAATTGCAGAACACTGAAGCTTTCTTT. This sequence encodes CASSELQNTEAFF.

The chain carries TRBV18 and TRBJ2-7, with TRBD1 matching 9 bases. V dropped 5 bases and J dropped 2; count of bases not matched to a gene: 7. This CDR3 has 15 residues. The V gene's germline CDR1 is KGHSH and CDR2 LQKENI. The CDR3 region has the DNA TGTGCCAGCTCAGAGTTTGGGACAGGGACCTACGAGCAGTACTTC. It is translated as CASSEFGTGTYEQYF.

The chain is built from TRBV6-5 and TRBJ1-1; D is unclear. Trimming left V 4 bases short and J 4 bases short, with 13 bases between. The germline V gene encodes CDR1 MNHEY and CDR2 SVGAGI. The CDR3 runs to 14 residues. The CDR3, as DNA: TGTGCCAGCAGTTCTCCCCGGGAGGCCACTGAAGCTTTCTTT. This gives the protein CASSSPREATEAFF.

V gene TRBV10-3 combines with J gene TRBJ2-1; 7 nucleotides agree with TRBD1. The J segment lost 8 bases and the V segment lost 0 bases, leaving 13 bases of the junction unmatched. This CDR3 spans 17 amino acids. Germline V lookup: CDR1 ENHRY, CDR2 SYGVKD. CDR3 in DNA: TGTGCCATCAGTGAGTCAACCTTCCTAAGACAGGGCTATGAGCAGTTCTTC. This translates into CAISESTFLRQGYEQFF.

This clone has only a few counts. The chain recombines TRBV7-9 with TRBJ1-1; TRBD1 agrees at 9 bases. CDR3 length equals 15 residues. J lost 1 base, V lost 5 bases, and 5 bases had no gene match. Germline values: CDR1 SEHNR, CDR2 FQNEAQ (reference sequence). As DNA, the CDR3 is TGTGCCAGCAGCACCGGGACAGGGTCGAACACTGAAGCTTTCTTT. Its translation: CASSTGTGSNTEAFF.

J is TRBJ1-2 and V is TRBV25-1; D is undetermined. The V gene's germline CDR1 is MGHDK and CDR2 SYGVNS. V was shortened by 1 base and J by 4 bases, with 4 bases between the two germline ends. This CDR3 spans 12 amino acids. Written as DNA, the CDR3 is TGTGCCAGCAGTGAATCGAGCTATGGCTACACCTTC. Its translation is CASSESSYGYTF.

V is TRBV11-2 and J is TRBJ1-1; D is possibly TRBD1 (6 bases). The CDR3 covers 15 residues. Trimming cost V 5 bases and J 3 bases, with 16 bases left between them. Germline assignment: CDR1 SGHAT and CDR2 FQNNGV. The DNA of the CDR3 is TGTGCCAGCAGCCGGACAGCCCTTGGGTACACTGAAGCTTTCTTT. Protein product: CASSRTALGYTEAFF.

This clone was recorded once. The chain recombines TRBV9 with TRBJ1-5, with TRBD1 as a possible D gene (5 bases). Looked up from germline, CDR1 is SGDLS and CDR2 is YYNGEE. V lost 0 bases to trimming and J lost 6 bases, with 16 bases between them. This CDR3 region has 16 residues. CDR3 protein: CASSVGPARRGQPQHF. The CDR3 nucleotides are TGTGCCAGCAGCGTAGGGCCTGCTCGGAGGGGTCAGCCCCAGCATTTT.

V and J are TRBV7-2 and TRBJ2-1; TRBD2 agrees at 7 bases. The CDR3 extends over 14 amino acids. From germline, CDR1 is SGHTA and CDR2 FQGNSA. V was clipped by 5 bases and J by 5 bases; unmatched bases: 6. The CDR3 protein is CASSGSRGDNEQFF. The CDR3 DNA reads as TGTGCCAGCAGCGGGAGCCGGGGGGACAATGAGCAGTTCTTC.

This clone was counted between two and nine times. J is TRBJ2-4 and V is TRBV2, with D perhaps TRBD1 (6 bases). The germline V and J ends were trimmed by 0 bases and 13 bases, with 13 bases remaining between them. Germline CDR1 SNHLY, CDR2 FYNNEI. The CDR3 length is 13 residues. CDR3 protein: CASSEALLGHQYF. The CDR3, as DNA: TGTGCCAGCAGTGAAGCGCTTCTGGGACACCAGTACTTC.

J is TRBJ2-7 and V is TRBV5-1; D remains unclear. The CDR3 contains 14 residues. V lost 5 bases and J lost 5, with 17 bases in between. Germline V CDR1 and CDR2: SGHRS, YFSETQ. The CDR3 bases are TGCGCCAGCAGGGACCGAGAACGCTTCGACGAGCAGTACTTC. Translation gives CASRDRERFDEQYF.

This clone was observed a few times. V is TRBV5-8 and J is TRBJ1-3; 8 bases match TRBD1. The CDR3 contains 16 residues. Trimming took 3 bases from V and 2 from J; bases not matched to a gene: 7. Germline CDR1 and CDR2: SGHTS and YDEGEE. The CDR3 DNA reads TGTGCCAGCAGCTCCCGGACAGGGACAACTGGAAACACCATATATTTT. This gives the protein CASSSRTGTTGNTIYF.

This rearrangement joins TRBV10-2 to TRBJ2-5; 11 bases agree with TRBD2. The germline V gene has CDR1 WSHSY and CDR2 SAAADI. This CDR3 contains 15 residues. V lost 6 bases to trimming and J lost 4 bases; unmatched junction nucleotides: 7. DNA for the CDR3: TGCGCCAGCAGCTATAGCGGGGGGGCTAGAGAGACCCAGTACTTC. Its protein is CASSYSGGARETQYF.

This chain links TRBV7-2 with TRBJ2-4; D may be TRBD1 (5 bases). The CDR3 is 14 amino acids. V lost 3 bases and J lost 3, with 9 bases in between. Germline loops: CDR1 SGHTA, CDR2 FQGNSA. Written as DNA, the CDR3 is TGTGCCAGCAGCTTGGCAGGGATCAAAAACATTCAGTACTTC. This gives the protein CASSLAGIKNIQYF. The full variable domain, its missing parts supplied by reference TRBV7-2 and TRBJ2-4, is GAGVSQSPSNKVTEKGKDVELRCDPISGHTALYWYRQSLGQGLEFLIYFQGNSAPDKSGLPSDRFSAERTGGSVSTLTIQRTQQEDSAVYLCASSLAGIKNIQYFGAGTRLSVL.

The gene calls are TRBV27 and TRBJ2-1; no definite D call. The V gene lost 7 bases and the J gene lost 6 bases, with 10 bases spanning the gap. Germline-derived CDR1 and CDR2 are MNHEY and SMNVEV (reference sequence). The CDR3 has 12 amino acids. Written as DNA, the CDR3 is TGTGCCAGCAAATCTAGACTCAATGAGCAGTTCTTC. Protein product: CASKSRLNEQFF.

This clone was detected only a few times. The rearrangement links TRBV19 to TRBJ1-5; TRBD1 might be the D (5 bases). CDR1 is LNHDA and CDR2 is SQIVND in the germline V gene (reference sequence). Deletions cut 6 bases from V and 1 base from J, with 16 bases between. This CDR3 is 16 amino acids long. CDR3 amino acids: CASSHTGTVSNQPQHF. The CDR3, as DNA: TGTGCCAGTAGCCATACCGGGACCGTGAGCAATCAGCCCCAGCATTTT.

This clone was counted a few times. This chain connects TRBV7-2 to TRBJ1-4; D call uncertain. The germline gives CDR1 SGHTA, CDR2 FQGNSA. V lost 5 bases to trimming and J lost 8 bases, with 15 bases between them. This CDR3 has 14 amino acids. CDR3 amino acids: CASSPVLIGEKLFF. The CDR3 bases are TGTGCCAGCAGCCCTGTCCTTATCGGAGAAAAACTGTTTTTT.

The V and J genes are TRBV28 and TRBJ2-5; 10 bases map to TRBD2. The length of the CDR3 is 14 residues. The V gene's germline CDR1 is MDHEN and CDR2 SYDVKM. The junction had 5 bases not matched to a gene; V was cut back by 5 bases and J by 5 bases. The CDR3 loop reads CASSSGGARETQYF. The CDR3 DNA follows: TGTGCCAGCAGTAGCGGGGGGGCCCGGGAGACCCAGTACTTC.

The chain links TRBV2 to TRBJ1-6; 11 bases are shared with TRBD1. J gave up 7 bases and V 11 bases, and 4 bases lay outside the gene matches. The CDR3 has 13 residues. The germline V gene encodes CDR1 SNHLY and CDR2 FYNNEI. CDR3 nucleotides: TGTGCCGGGGGGACAGGGGGAAATTCACCCCTCCACTTT. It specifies CAGGTGGNSPLHF.

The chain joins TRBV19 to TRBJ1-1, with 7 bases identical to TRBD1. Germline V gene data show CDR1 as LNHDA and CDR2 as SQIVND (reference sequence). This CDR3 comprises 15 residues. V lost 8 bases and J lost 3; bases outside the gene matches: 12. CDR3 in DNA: TGTGCCAGTCGAGAGCGACAGGGAGTGTACACTGAAGCTTTCTTT. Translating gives CASRERQGVYTEAFF.

The DNA for the CDR3 is TGCAGCGCCGGACAGGGGTCGAGCACCGGGGAGCTGTTTTTT. Translation gives CSAGQGSSTGELFF. The chain joins TRBV29-1 to TRBJ2-2; 9 nucleotides line up with TRBD1. After removal of 7 bases from V and 4 bases from J, the junction contained 7 bases not matched to a gene. The V gene's germline CDR1 is SQVTM and CDR2 ANQGSEA. The CDR3 length is 14 residues.

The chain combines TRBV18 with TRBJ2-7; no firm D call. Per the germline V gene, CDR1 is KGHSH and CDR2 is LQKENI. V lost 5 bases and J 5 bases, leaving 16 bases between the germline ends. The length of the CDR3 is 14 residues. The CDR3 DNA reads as TGTGCCAGCTCAGCGCCAAATAGTAGGGACGAGCAGTACTTC. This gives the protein CASSAPNSRDEQYF.